This TCR beta chain was captured by sequencing in a study of T cell clonotyping in hematopoietic cell transplantation. TCRdb keeps only in-frame clones here, not all; method: immunoSEQ multiplex PCR. Of around 25,000 clones listed, almost 96% are singletons. The CDR3 extends over 14 amino acids. Germline loops: CDR1 LNHNV, CDR2 YYDKDF (reference sequence). The V segment lost 3 bases and the J segment 5 bases; nucleotides outside the gene matches: 2. This chain links TRBV15 with TRBJ1-4, with 8 bases identical to TRBD1. Sequencing used peripheral blood mononuclear cells. The TCR was taken from a man over 45 in good health. Some clones in this sample may be carry-over from other donors' samples. The chain's CDR3 is CATSSRTGNEKLFF. CDR3 nucleotides: TGTGCCACCAGCAGTCGGACAGGGAATGAAAAACTGTTTTTT.